A single sample is the source of the 25 T cell receptor beta chains below, sequenced in a study of CD8+ T cells in alopecia areata. cDNA prepared by RNA extraction and subsequent reverse transcription served as the template for sequencing. Sequencing was performed with immunoSEQ multiplex PCR; in TCRdb, only in-frame clones are kept and a portion is missing. The sample carries 150,000 to 200,000 clones, 50% to 60% recorded once. This specimen was CD4+ T cells sorted from blood, taken at week 0. Receptor source: a human donor with alopecia areata.

The V and J genes are TRBV29-1 and TRBJ1-2; 7 bases agree with TRBD1. CDR1 and CDR2 (germline): SQVTM, ANQGSEA. The junction had 15 bases not matched to a gene; V was cut back by 0 bases and J by 11 bases. The CDR3 is made up of 15 amino acids. CDR3 DNA: TGCAGCGTTGAAGATCGAGGGCCAGGGGGGCCCTCTTACACCTTC. Its protein product is CSVEDRGPGGPSYTF.

This chain joins TRBV29-1 and TRBJ2-5; D might be TRBD2 (6 bases). V lost 7 bases, J lost 3 bases, and 12 bases lay in between. CDR1 SQVTM and CDR2 ANQGSEA come from the germline V gene. The length of the CDR3 is 12 residues. The DNA of the CDR3 is TGCAGCGCAGGGACTGGGGAAGAGACCCAGTACTTC. Its translation: CSAGTGEETQYF.

V usage is TRBV29-1 and J usage is TRBJ1-2; possible D gene TRBD1, 6 bases. This CDR3 comprises 13 residues. CDR1 is SQVTM and CDR2 is ANQGSEA in the germline V gene. The ends were cut back, 6 bases at V and 6 bases at J, with 17 bases in the middle. CDR3 in DNA: TGCAGCGTGGGGGGGCCCCAGGGGAATGGCTACACCTTC. Translating it yields CSVGGPQGNGYTF.

The chain couples TRBV6-6 to TRBJ1-5; 10 nucleotides line up with TRBD1. Unmatched junction bases numbered 11, after V lost 6 bases and J lost 6 bases. The CDR3 runs to 16 residues. Germline assignment: CDR1 MNHNY and CDR2 SVGAGI (reference sequence). The CDR3 DNA reads TGTGCCAGCAGCTACGGAGACAGGGGGCCAGGTCAGCCCCAGCATTTT. Translating it yields CASSYGDRGPGQPQHF.

This clone came up a few times. Written as DNA, the CDR3 is TGTGCCAGCAGTCAACAGGGTCACACAGATACGCAGTATTTT. Encoded protein: CASSQQGHTDTQYF. The chain is built from TRBV2 and TRBJ2-3; a weak D match, TRBD1 (6 bases). Germline CDR1 reads SNHLY; CDR2 reads FYNNEI. This CDR3 spans 14 amino acids. V was shortened by 5 bases and J by 2 bases, with 11 bases between the two germline ends.

The V call is TRBV29-1, the J call TRBJ2-3; the D is unclear. This CDR3 is built from 12 residues. Trimming stripped 4 bases from V and 3 bases from J, with 8 bases between. Germline loops: CDR1 SQVTM, CDR2 ANQGSEA. CDR3 amino acids: CSVVVWTDTQYF. CDR3 nucleotides: TGCAGCGTTGTAGTATGGACAGATACGCAGTATTTT.

This clone has only a few counts. The genes are TRBV6-5 and TRBJ2-5, with no clear D. There are 14 residues in the CDR3. Germline CDR1 and CDR2: MNHEY and SVGAGI. The V and J ends lost 5 bases and 1 base respectively, with 11 bases between them. CDR3 amino acids: CASSVRWPQETQYF. In DNA form, the CDR3 reads TGTGCCAGCAGTGTTCGCTGGCCCCAAGAGACCCAGTACTTC.

This clone was detected only once. This chain joins TRBV11-2 and TRBJ2-3; 11 bases are a match to TRBD2. This CDR3 region has 18 residues. The trim removed 0 bases at V and 2 bases at J, leaving 7 bases unmatched. CDR1 is SGHAT and CDR2 is FQNNGV in the germline V gene. The CDR3 nucleotides read TGTGCCAGCAGCTTAGAGGGGATACTAGCGGGGGACACAGATACGCAGTATTTT. It codes for CASSLEGILAGDTDTQYF.

V usage is TRBV6-5 and J usage is TRBJ1-5; D may be TRBD1 (6 bases). This CDR3 contains 14 residues. Looked up from germline, CDR1 is MNHEY and CDR2 is SVGAGI. V was cut by 5 bases and J by 4 bases, with 12 bases left in between. DNA of the CDR3: TGTGCCAGCAGTCCTCGACAGGCGAATCAGCCCCAGCATTTT. Its translation: CASSPRQANQPQHF.

The chain employs TRBV11-2 and TRBJ1-2; TRBD1 is a possible D gene (5 bases). V gave up 3 bases and J gave up 2 bases, with 19 bases separating them. This CDR3 comprises 17 residues. In germline, CDR1 is SGHAT, CDR2 FQNNGV. This chain's CDR3 is CASSLLEGPKGNYGYTF. The CDR3 DNA sequence: TGTGCCAGCAGCTTGCTGGAGGGACCCAAGGGGAACTATGGCTACACCTTC.

This clone was recorded only once. The rearrangement links TRBV7-7 to TRBJ2-3; a possible D gene is TRBD1 (6 bases). The CDR3 covers 14 residues. V lost 5 bases and J 2 bases, leaving 11 bases between the germline ends. Germline loops: CDR1 SSHAT, CDR2 FNYEAQ (reference sequence). CDR3 sequence reads: CASSQDRNTDTQYF. In nucleotides, the CDR3 is TGTGCCAGCAGCCAGGACAGAAACACAGATACGCAGTATTTT. The variable domain in full, with the rest retrieved from reference TRBV7-7 and TRBJ2-3, is GAGVSQSPRYKVTKRGQDVTLRCDPISSHATLYWYQQALGQGPEFLTYFNYEAQPDKSGLPSDRFSAERPEGSISTLTIQRTEQRDSAMYRCASSQDRNTDTQYFGPGTRLTVL.

The chain couples TRBV30 to TRBJ1-2, with D possibly TRBD1 on 5 matching bases. The V end was cut by 3 bases, the J end by 4 bases, with 15 bases between. The CDR3 contains 14 residues. Per the germline V gene, CDR1 is GTSNPN and CDR2 is SVGIG (reference sequence). The CDR3: CAWRPPGGTYGYTF. CDR3 nucleotide sequence: TGTGCCTGGAGACCTCCCGGGGGGACCTATGGCTACACCTTC.

This clone turned up a few times. The chain couples TRBV4-2 to TRBJ2-1; weak D call: TRBD1 (6 bases). This CDR3 region has 20 residues. V was clipped by 3 bases and J by 2 bases, with 26 bases between them. Germline V lookup: CDR1 LGHNA, CDR2 YNFKEQ. CDR3 amino acids: CASSQKRLDRDPLTYNEQFF. For the CDR3, the DNA is TGTGCCAGCAGCCAGAAAAGGCTGGACAGAGATCCGTTAACCTACAATGAGCAGTTCTTC.

In this sample, this clone turned up a few times. The chain is built from TRBV30 and TRBJ1-2; 7 nucleotides align to TRBD1. This CDR3 contains 14 residues. The V segment lost 3 bases and the J segment 3 bases; nucleotides outside the gene matches: 7. CDR1 GTSNPN and CDR2 SVGIG come from the germline V gene (reference sequence). CDR3 sequence reads: CAWRPTGTDYGYTF. The CDR3 region has the DNA TGTGCCTGGAGACCGACAGGGACCGACTATGGCTACACCTTC.

The CDR3 loop is CASSLARGITYNEQFF. In nucleotides, the CDR3 is TGTGCCAGCAGCTTAGCGAGGGGAATTACCTACAATGAGCAGTTCTTC. This chain uses TRBV7-7 with TRBJ2-1; D is possibly TRBD1 or TRBD2 (5 bases each). The germline gives CDR1 SSHAT, CDR2 FNYEAQ (reference sequence). V was clipped by 0 bases and J by 2 bases, with 11 bases between them. The CDR3 runs to 16 residues.

The chain links TRBV30 to TRBJ1-1; unclear D gene. The V end lost 1 base, the J end lost 9 bases, and 9 bases lay between the germline ends. Germline CDR1 and CDR2: GTSNPN and SVGIG (reference sequence). The CDR3 is 11 residues long. The CDR3 DNA is TGTGCCTGGAGTGAGGTCGGGCAAGCTTTCTTT. It translates to CAWSEVGQAFF.

J is TRBJ1-1 and V is TRBV11-3; D is possibly TRBD1 (5 bases). Germline V lookup: CDR1 SGHNT, CDR2 YENEEA. Deletions cut 6 bases from V and 1 base from J, with 9 bases between. This CDR3 region has 13 residues. DNA for the CDR3: TGTGCCAGCAGTATAAGGGGGAACACTGAAGCTTTCTTT. Translating gives CASSIRGNTEAFF.

In this sample, this clone turned up a few times. CDR3 sequence (DNA): TGTGCTAGTGGTTCCGGACAGGGATCCTACGAGCAGTACTTC. Translation gives CASGSGQGSYEQYF. This chain connects TRBV12-5 to TRBJ2-7, with 8 bases fitting TRBD1. Trimming took 4 bases from V and 1 from J; bases not matched to a gene: 3. CDR3 size: 14 residues. Germline V gene sequence: CDR1 LGHNT, CDR2 FRNRAP.

The rearrangement joins TRBV30 to TRBJ1-2, with D maybe TRBD1 (6 bases). This CDR3 contains 12 residues. Trimming removed 4 bases from V and 8 bases from J, with 14 bases in between. Germline assignment: CDR1 GTSNPN and CDR2 SVGIG (reference sequence). This CDR3 is CAWNRAGEGYTF. The CDR3 region has the DNA TGTGCCTGGAACAGGGCCGGAGAGGGCTACACCTTC.

CDR3 in DNA: TGTGCCTGGAGGACTAGCGGGGCCACAGATACGCAGTATTTT. This gives the protein CAWRTSGATDTQYF. V usage is TRBV30 and J usage is TRBJ2-3; 11 nucleotides line up with TRBD2. The germline CDR1 and CDR2 sequences are GTSNPN and SVGIG (reference sequence). The CDR3 extends over 14 amino acids. V trimming: 3 bases; J trimming: 2 bases; junction bases outside the gene matches: 1.

This clone was seen only a few times. The DNA for the CDR3 is TGCAGCGTTGAAGATGACAGGGGGTACGAGCAGTACTTC. Encoded protein: CSVEDDRGYEQYF. The gene calls are TRBV29-1 and TRBJ2-7; 9 nucleotides match TRBD1. With V trimmed by 0 bases and J by 4 bases, 1 base remained unmatched. There are 13 residues in the CDR3. Germline V CDR1 and CDR2: SQVTM, ANQGSEA.

The chain links TRBV14 to TRBJ1-1, with D perhaps TRBD1 (5 bases). Between the trimmed V and J ends, which lost 2 bases and 4 bases, there was a span of 11 bases. This CDR3 has 14 residues. Looked up from germline, CDR1 is SGHDN and CDR2 is FVKESK. This chain's CDR3 is CASSQQQGVTEAFF. In DNA, the CDR3 is TGTGCCAGCAGCCAACAGCAGGGTGTCACTGAAGCTTTCTTT.

In nucleotides, the CDR3 is TGTGCCAGCAGCCCGACCCTGGACCAAGTCTATGGCTACACCTTC. Translated: CASSPTLDQVYGYTF. The V call is TRBV7-2, the J call TRBJ1-2; D remains unclear. V was trimmed by 5 bases and J by 4 bases, leaving 17 bases between them. This CDR3 has 15 amino acids. Germline CDR1 is SGHTA and CDR2 is FQGNSA.

The chain is built from TRBV9 and TRBJ1-6; no firm D call. Germline values: CDR1 SGDLS, CDR2 YYNGEE. CDR3 length: 19 amino acids. The V end was cut by 3 bases, the J end by 0 bases, with 19 bases between. The CDR3 region has the DNA TGTGCCAGCAGCGAGGAACCTATCGGCAAGAGCTCCTATAATTCACCCCTCCACTTT. It codes for CASSEEPIGKSSYNSPLHF.

The chain combines TRBV11-2 with TRBJ2-5; D is unclear. This CDR3 has 13 amino acids. Trimming took off 3 bases at V and 5 bases at J, with 10 bases between the two ends. CDR1 and CDR2 from the germline V gene are SGHAT and FQNNGV. DNA for the CDR3: TGTGCCAGCAGCTTCTCCCCCCCGGAGACCCAGTACTTC. Encoded protein: CASSFSPPETQYF.